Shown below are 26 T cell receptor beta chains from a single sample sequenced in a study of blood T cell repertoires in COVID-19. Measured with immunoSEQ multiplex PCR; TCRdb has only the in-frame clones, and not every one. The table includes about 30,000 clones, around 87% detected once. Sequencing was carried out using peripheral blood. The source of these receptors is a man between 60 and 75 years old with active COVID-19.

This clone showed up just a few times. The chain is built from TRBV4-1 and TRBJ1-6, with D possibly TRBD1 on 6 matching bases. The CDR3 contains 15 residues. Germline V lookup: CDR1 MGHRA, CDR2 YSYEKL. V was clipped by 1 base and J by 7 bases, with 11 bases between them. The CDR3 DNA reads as TGCGCCAGCAGCCAAGCTACAGGGAACAATTCACCCCTCCACTTT. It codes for CASSQATGNNSPLHF.

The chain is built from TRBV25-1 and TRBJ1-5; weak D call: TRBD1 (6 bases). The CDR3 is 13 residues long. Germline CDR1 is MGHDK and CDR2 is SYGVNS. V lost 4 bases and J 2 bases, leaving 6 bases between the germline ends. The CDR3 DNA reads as TGTGCCAGCAGTGGACAGGGCAATCAGCCCCAGCATTTT. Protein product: CASSGQGNQPQHF. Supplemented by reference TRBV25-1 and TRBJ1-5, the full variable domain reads EADIYQTPRYLVIGTGKKITLECSQTMGHDKMYWYQQDPGMELHLIHYSYGVNSTEKGDLSSESTVSRIRTEHFPLTLESARPSHTSQYLCASSGQGNQPQHFGDGTRLSIL.

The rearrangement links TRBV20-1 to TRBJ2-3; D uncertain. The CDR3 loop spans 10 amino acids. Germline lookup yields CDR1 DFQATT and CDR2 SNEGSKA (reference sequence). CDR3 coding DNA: TGCAGCGTTAGCACAGATACGCAGTATTTT. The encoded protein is CSVSTDTQYF.

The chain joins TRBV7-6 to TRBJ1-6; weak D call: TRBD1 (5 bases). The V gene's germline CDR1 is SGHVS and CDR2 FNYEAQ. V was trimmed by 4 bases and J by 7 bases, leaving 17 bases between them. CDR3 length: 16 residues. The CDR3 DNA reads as TGTGCCAGCAGCTCCGGGGGTGACAGCTCCAATTCACCCCTCCACTTT. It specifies CASSSGGDSSNSPLHF.

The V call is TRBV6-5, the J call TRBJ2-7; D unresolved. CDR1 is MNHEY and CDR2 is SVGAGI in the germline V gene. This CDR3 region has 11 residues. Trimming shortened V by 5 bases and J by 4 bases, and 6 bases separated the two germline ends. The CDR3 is CASSNIYEQYF. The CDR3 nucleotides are TGTGCCAGCAGTAACATATACGAGCAGTACTTC.

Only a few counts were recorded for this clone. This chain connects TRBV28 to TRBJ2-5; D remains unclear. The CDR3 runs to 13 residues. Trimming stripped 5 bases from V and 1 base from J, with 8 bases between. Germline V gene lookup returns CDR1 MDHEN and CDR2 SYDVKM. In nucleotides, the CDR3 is TGTGCCAGCAGTACTGAGAGCCAAGAGACCCAGTACTTC. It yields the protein CASSTESQETQYF.

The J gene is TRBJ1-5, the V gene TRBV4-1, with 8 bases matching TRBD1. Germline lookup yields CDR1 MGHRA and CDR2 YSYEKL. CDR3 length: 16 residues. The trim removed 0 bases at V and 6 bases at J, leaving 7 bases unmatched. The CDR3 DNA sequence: TGCGCCAGCAGCCAAGAAGGACAGGGTCGTTTTCAGCCCCAGCATTTT. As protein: CASSQEGQGRFQPQHF.

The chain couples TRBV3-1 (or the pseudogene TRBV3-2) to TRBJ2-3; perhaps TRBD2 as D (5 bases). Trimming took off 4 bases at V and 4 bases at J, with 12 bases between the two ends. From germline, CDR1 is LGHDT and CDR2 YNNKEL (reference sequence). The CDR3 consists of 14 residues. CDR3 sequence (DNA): TGTGCCAGCAGCCCGGGATCTACCGCAGATACGCAGTATTTT. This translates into CASSPGSTADTQYF.

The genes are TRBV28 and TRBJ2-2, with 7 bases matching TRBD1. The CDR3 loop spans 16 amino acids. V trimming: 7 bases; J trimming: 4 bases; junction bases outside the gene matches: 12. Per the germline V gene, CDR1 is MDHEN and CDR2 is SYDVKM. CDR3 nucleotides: TGTGCCAGCAAAAGCTTCGGAAGGGGGCCCACCGGGGAGCTGTTTTTT. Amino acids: CASKSFGRGPTGELFF.

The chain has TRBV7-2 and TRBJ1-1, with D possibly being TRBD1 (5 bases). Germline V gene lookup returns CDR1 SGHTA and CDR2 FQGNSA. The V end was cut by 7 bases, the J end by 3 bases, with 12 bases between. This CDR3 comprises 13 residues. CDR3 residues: CASTGEWDTEAFF. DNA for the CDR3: TGTGCCAGCACGGGGGAGTGGGACACTGAAGCTTTCTTT.

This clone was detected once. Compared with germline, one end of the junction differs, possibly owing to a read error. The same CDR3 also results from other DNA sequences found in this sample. The CDR3: CASSPVTGAYNSPLHF. The CDR3 DNA is TGTGCCAGCAGCCCCGTCACAGGAGCCTATAATTCACCCCTCCATTTT. This chain uses TRBV5-5 with TRBJ1-6, with D tentatively TRBD1 (5 bases). This CDR3 is 16 amino acids long. Germline V gene sequence: CDR1 SGHKS, CDR2 YYEKEE (reference sequence).

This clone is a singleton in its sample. The CDR3 bases are TGTGCCAGCAGCGTGTCGGACAGGGCCTACGAGCAGTACTTC. It yields the protein CASSVSDRAYEQYF. This chain links TRBV9 with TRBJ2-7; TRBD1 agrees at 8 bases. The CDR3 loop spans 14 amino acids. The V gene's germline CDR1 is SGDLS and CDR2 YYNGEE. With V trimmed by 2 bases and J by 2 bases, 3 bases remained unmatched.

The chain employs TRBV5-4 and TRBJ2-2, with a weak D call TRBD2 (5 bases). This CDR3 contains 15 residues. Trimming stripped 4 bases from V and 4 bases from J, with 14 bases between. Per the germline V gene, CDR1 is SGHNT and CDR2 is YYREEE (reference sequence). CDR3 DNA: TGTGCCAGCAGCCTAGCCAAGGGTGGCACCGGGGAGCTGTTTTTT. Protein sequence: CASSLAKGGTGELFF.

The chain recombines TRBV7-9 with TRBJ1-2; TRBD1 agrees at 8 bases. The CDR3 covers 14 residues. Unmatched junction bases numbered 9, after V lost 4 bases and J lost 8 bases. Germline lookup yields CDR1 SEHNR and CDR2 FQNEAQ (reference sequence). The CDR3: CASSSTRTGRGYTF. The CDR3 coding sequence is TGTGCCAGCAGCTCGACTCGGACAGGGAGAGGCTACACCTTC.

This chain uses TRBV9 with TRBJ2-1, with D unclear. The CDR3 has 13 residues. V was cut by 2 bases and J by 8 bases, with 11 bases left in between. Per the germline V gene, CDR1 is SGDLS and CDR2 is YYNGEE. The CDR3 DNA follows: TGTGCCAGCAGCGTTTCGGGTGGCCATGAGCAGTTCTTC. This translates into CASSVSGGHEQFF.

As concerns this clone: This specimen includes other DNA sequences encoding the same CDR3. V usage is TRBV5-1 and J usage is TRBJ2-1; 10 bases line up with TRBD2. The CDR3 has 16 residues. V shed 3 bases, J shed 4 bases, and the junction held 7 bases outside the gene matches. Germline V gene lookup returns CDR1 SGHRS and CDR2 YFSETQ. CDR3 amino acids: CASSSLAGVVYNEQFF. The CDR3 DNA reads TGCGCCAGCAGCTCGCTAGCGGGAGTCGTATACAATGAGCAGTTCTTC.

The CDR3: CASSSHRDNSPLHF. The CDR3 DNA reads as TGTGCCAGCAGCTCCCACAGGGACAATTCACCCCTCCACTTT. The V and J genes are TRBV7-9 and TRBJ1-6; tentative D call: TRBD1 (6 bases). Germline values: CDR1 SEHNR, CDR2 FQNEAQ (reference sequence). The CDR3 runs 14 residues. The V gene lost 4 bases and the J gene lost 7 bases, with 11 bases spanning the gap.

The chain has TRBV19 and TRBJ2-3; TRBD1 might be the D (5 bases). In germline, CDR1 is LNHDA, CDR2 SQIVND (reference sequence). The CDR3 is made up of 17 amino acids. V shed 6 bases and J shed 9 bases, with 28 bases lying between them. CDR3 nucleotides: TGTGCCAGTAGCACCTCCAGGTCCCGAATAGGGGTGGTGACGCAGTATTTT. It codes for CASSTSRSRIGVVTQYF.

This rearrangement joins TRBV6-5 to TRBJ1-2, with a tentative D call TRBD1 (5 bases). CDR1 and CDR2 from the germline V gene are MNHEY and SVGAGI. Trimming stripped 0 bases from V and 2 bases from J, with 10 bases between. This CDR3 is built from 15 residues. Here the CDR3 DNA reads TGTGCCAGCAGTTACTCAGGGGTGGGAAACTATGGCTACACCTTC. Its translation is CASSYSGVGNYGYTF.

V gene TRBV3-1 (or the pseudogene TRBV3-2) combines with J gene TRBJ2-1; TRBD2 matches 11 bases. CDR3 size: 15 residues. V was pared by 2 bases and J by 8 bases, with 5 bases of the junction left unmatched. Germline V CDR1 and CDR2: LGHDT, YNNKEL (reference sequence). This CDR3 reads CASSQMLAGGDEQFF. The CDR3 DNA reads TGTGCCAGCAGCCAAATGTTAGCGGGGGGGGATGAGCAGTTCTTC.

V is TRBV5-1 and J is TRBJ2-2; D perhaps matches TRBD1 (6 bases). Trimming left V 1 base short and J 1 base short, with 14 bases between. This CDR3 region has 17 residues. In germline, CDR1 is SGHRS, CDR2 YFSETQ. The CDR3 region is CASSLNIRGGNTGELFF. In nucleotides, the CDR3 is TGCGCCAGCAGCTTGAATATCAGGGGCGGGAACACCGGGGAGCTGTTTTTT.

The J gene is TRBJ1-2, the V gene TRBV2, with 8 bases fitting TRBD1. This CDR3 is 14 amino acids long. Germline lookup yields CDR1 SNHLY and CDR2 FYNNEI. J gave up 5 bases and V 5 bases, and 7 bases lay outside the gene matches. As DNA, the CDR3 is TGTGCCAGCAGTCCAGGACAGGGAGGTTATGGCTACACCTTC. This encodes CASSPGQGGYGYTF.

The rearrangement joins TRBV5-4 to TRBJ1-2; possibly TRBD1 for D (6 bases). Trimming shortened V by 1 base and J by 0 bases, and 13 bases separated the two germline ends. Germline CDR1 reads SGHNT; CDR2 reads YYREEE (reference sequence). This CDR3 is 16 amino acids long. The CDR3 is CASSLQQGIANYGYTF. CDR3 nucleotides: TGTGCCAGCAGCTTGCAACAGGGAATCGCTAACTATGGCTACACCTTC.

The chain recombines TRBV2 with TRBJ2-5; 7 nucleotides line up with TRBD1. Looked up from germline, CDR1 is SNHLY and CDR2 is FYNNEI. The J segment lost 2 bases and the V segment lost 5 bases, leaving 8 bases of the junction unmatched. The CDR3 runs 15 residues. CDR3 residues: CASSPGTAFQETQYF. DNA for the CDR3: TGTGCCAGCAGTCCCGGGACAGCCTTTCAAGAGACCCAGTACTTC.

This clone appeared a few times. DNA of the CDR3: TGTGCCTGGAGTGGCCCTCGGGACAGTCCCTCCCGCGAGCAGTACTTC. Its translation: CAWSGPRDSPSREQYF. The rearrangement uses TRBV30 and TRBJ2-7; 7 bases match TRBD1. The CDR3 contains 16 residues. Germline lookup yields CDR1 GTSNPN and CDR2 SVGIG (reference sequence). With 1 base clipped from V and 6 bases from J, the junction kept 15 bases outside the gene matches.

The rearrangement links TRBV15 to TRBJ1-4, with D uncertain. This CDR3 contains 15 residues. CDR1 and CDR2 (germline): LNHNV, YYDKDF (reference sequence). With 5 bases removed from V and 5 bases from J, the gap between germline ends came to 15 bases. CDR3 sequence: CATSRANRLNEKLFF. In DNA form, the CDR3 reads TGTGCCACCAGCCGAGCTAACCGCCTCAATGAAAAACTGTTTTTT.